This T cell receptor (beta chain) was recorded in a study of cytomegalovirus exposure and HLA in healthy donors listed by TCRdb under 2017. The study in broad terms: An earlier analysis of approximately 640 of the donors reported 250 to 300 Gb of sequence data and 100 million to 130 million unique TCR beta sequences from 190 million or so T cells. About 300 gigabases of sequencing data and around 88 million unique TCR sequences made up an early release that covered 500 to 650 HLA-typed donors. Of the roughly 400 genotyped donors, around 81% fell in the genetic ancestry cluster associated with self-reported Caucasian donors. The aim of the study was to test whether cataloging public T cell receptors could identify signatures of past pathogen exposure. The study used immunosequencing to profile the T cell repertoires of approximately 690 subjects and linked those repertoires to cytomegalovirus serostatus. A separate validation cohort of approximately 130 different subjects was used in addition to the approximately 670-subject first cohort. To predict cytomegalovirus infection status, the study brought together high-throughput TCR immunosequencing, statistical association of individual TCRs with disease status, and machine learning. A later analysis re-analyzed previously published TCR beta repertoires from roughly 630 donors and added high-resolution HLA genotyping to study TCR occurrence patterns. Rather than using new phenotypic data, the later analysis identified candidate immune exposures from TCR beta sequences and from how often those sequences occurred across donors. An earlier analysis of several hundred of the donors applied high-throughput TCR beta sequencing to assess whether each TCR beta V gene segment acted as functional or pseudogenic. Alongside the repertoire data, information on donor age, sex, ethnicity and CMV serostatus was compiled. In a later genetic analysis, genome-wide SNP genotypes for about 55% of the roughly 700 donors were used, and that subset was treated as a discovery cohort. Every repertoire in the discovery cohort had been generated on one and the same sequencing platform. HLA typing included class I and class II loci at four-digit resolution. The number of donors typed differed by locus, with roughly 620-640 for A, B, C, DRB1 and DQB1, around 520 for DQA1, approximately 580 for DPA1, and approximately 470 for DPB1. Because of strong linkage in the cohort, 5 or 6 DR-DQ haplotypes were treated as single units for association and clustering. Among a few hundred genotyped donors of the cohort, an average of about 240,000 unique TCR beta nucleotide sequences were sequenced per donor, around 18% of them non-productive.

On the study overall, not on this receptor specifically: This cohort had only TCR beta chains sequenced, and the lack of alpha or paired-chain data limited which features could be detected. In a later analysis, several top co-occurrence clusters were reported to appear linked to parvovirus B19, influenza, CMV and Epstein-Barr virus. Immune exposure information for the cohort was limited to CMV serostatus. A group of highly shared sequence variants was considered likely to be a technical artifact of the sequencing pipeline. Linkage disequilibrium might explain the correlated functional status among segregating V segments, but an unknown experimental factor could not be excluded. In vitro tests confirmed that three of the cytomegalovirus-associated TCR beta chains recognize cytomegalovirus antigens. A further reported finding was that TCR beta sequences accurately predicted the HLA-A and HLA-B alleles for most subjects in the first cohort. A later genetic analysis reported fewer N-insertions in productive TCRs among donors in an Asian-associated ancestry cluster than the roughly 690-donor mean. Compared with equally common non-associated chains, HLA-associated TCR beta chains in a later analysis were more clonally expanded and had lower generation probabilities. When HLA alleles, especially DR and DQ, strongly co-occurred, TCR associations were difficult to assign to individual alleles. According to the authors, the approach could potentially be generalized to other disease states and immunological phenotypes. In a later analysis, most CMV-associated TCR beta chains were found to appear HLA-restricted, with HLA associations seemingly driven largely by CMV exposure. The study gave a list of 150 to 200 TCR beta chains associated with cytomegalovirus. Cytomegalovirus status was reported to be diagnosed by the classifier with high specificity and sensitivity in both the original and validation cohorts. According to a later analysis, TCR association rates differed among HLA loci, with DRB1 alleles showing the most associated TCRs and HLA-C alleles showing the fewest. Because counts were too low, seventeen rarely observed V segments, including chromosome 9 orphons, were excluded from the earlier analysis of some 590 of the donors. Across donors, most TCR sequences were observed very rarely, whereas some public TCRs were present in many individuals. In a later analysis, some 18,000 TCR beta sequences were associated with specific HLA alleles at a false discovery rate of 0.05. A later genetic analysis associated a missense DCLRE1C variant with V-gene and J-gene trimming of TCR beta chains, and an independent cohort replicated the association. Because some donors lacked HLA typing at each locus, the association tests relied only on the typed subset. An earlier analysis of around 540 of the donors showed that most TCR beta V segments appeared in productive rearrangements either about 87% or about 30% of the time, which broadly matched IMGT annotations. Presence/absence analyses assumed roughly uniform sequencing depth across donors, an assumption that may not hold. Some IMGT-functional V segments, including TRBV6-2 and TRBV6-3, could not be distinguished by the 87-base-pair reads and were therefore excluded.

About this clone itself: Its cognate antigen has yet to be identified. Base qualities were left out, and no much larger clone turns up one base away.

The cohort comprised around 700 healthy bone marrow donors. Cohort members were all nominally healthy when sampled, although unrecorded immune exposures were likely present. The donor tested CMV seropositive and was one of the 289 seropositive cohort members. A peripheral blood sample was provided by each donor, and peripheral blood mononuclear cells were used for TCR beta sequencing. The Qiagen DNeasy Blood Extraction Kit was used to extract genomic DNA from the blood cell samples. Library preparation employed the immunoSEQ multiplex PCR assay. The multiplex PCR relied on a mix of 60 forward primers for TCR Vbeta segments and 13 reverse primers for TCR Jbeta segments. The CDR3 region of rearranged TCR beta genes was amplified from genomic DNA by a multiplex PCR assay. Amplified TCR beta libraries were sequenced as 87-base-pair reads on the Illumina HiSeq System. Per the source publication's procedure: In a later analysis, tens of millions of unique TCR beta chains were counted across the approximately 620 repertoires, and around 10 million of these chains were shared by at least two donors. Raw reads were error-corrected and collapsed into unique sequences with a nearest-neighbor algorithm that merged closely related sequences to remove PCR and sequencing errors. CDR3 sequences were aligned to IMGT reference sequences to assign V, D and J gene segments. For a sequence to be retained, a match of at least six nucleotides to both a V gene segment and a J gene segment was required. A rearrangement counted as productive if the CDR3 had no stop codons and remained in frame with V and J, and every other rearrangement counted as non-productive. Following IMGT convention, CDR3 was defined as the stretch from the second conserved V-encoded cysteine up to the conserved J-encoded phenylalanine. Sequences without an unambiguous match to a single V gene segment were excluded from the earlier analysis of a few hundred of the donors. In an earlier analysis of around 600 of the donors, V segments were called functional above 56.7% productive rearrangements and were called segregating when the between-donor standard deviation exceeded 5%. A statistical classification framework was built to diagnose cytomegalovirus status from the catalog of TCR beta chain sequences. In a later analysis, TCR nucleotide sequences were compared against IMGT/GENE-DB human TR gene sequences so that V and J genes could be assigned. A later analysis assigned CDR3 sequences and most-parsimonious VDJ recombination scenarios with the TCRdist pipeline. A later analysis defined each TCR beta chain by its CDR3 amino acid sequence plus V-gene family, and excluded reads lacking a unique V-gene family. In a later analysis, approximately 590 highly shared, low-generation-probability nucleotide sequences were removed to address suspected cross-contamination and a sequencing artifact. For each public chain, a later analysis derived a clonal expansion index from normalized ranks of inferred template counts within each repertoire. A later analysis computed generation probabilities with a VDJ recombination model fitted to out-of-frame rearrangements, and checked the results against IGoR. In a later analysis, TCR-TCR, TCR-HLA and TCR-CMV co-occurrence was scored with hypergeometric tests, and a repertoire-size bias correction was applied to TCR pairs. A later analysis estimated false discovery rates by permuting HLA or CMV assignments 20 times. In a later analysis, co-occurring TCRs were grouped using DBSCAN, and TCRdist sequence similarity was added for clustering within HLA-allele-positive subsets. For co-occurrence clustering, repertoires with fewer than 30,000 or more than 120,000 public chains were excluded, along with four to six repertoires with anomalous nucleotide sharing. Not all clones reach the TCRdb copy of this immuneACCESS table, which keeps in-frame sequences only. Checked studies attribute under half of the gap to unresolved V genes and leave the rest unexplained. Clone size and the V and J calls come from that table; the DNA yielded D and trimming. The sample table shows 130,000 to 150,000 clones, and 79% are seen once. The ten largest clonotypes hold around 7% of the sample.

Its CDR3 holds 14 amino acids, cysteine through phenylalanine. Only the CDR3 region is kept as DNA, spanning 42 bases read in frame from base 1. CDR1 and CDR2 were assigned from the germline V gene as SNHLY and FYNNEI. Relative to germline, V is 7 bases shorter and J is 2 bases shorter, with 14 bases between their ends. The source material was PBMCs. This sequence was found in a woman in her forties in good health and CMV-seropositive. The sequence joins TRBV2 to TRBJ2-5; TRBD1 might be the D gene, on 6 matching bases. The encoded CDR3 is CASKSRGQQETQYF. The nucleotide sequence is TGTGCCAGCAAATCACGGGGACAACAAGAGACCCAGTACTTC.